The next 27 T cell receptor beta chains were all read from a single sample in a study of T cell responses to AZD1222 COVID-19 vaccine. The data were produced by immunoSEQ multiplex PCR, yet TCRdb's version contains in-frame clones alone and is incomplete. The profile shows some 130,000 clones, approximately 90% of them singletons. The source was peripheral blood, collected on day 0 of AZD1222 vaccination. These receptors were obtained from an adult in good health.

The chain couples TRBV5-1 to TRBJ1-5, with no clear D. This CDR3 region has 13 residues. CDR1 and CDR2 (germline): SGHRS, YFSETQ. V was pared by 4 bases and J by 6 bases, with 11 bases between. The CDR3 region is CASSPRLGQPQHF. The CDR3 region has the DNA TGCGCCAGCAGCCCCCGTTTAGGTCAGCCCCAGCATTTT.

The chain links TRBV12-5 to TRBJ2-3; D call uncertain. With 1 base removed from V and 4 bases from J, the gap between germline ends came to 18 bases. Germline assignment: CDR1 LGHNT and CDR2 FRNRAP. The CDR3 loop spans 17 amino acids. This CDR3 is CASGLGFSGYQSDTQYF. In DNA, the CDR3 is TGTGCTAGTGGTTTGGGTTTCAGTGGGTATCAATCAGATACGCAGTATTTT.

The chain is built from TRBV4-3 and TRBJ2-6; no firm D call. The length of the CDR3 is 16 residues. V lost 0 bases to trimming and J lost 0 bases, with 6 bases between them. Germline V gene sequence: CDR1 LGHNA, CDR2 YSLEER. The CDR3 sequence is CASSQEILSGANVLTF. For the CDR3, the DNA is TGCGCCAGCAGCCAAGAGATTCTCTCTGGGGCCAACGTCCTGACTTTC.

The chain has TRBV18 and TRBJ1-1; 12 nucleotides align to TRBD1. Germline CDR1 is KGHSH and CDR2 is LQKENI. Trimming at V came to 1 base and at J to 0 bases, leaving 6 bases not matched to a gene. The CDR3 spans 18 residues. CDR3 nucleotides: TGTGCCAGCTCACCACAAGTTGGGACAGGGGGCTTGAACACTGAAGCTTTCTTT. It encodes CASSPQVGTGGLNTEAFF.

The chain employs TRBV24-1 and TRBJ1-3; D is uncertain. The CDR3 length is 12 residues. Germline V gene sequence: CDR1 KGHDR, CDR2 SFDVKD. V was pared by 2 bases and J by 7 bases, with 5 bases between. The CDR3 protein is CATSDSRNTIYF. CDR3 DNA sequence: TGTGCCACCAGTGATTCCAGGAACACCATATATTTT.

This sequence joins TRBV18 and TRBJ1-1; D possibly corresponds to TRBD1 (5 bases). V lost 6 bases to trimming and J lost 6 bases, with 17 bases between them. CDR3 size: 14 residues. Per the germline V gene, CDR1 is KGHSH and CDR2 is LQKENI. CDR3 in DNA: TGTGCCAGCTCCCTAGACCAGGGCAACCCTGAAGCTTTCTTT. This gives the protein CASSLDQGNPEAFF.

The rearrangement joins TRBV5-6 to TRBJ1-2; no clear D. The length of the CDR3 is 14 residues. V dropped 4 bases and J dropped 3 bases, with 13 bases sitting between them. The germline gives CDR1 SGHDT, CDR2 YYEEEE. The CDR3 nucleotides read TGTGCCAGCAGCGCCGTGACGGATTACTATGGCTACACCTTC. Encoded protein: CASSAVTDYYGYTF.

CDR3 loop: CASSLSLGQGRTEAFF. The CDR3 nucleotides read TGTGCCAGCAGCTTATCCCTGGGACAGGGGAGGACTGAAGCTTTCTTT. This chain uses TRBV7-2 with TRBJ1-1; 10 nucleotides align to TRBD1. V gave up 2 bases and J gave up 5 bases; unmatched junction bases: 8. Per the germline V gene, CDR1 is SGHTA and CDR2 is FQGNSA. CDR3 size: 16 residues.

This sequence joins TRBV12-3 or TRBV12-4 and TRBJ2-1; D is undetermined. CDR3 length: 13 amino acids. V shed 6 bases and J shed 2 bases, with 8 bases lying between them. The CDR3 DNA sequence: TGTGCCAGCAGGGAACTCACCTACAATGAGCAGTTCTTC. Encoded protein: CASRELTYNEQFF.

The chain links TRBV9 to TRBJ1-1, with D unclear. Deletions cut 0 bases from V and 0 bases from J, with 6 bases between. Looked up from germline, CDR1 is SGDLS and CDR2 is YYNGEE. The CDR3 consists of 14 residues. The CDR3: CASSVAAMNTEAFF. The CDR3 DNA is TGTGCCAGCAGCGTAGCAGCTATGAACACTGAAGCTTTCTTT.

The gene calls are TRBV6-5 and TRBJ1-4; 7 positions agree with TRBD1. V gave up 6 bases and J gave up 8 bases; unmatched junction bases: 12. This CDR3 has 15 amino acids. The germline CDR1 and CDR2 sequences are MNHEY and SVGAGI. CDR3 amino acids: CASSLDESGGEKLFF. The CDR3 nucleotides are TGTGCCAGCAGCCTAGACGAGTCAGGGGGAGAAAAACTGTTTTTT.

The CDR3 sequence is CASSTLGTENTEAFF. Written as DNA, the CDR3 is TGTGCCAGTAGTACCCTCGGGACCGAGAACACTGAAGCTTTCTTT. This rearrangement joins TRBV19 to TRBJ1-1; tentative D call: TRBD1 (5 bases). The CDR3 spans 15 residues. The germline V and J ends were trimmed by 4 bases and 1 base, with 13 bases remaining between them. From germline, CDR1 is LNHDA and CDR2 SQIVND (reference sequence).

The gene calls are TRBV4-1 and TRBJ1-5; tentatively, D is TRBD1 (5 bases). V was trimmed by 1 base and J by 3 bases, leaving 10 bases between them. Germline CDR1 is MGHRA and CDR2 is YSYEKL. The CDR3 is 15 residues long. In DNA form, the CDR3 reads TGCGCCAGCAGCCAAGGGGGGGGTACCAATCAGCCCCAGCATTTT. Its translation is CASSQGGGTNQPQHF.

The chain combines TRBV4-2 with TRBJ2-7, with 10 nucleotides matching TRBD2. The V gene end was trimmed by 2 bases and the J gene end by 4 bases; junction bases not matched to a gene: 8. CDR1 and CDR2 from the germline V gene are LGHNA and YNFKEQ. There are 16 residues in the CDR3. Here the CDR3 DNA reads TGTGCCAGCAGCCAACGAGCTAGCGGGAGTACGTACGAGCAGTACTTC. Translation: CASSQRASGSTYEQYF.

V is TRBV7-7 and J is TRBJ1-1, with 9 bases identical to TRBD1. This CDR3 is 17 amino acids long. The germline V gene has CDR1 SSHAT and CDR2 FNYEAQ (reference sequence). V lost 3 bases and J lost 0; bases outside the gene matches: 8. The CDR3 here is CASSLPTGGEMNTEAFF. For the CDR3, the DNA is TGTGCCAGCAGCTTGCCGACAGGGGGGGAAATGAACACTGAAGCTTTCTTT.

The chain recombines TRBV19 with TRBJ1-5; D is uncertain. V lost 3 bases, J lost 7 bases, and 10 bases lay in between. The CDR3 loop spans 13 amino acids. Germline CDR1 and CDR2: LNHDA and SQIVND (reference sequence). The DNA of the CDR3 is TGTGCCAGTAGTATCAGGTTGGAGCAGCCCCAGCATTTT. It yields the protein CASSIRLEQPQHF.

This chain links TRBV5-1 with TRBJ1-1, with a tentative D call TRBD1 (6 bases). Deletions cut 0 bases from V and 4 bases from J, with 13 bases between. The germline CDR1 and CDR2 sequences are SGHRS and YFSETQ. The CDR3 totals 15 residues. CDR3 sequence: CASSLGDTVGTEAFF. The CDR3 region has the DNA TGCGCCAGCAGCTTGGGGGACACGGTGGGCACTGAAGCTTTCTTT.

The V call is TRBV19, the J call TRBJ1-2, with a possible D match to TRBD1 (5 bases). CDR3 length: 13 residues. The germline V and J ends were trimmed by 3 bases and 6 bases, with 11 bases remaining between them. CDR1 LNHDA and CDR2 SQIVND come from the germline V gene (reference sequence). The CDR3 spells CASSIGGRNGYTF. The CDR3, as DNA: TGTGCCAGTAGTATCGGGGGACGGAATGGCTACACCTTC.

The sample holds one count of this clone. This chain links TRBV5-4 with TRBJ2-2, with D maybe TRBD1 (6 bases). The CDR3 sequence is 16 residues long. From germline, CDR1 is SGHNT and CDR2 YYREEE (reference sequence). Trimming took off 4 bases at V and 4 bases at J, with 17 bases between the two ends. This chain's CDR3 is CASSPKTGRGTGELFF. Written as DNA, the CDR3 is TGTGCCAGCAGCCCGAAGACAGGAAGAGGCACCGGGGAGCTGTTTTTT.

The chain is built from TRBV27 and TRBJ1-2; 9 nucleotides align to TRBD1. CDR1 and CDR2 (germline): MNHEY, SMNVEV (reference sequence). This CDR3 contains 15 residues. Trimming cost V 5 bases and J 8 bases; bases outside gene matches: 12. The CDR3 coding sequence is TGTGCCAGCAGTAGGGACAGGGACTCCTTATACGGCTACACCTTC. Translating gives CASSRDRDSLYGYTF.

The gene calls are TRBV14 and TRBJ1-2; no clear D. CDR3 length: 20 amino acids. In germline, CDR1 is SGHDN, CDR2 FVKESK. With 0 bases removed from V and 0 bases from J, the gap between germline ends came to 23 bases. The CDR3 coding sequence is TGTGCCAGCAGCCAAGATCGATCGGAAGGAAAGGCAGCAGCTAACTATGGCTACACCTTC. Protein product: CASSQDRSEGKAAANYGYTF.

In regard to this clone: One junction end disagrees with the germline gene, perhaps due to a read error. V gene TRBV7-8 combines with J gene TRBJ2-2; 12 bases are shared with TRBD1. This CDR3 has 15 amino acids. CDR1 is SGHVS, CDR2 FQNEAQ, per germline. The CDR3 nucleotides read TGTGCCAGCAGCTTTGGGACAGGGGGCACCAGGGAGCTGTTTTTT. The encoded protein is CASSFGTGGTRELFF.

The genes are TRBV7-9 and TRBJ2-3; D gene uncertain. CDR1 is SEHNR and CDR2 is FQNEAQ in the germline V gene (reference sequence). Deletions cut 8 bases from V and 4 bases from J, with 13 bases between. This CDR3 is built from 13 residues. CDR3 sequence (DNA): TGTGCCAGCCGCCAGTACCCGGCAGATACGCAGTATTTT. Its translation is CASRQYPADTQYF. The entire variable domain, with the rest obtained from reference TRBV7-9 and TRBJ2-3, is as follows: DTGVSQNPRHKITKRGQNVTFRCDPISEHNRLYWYRQTLGQGPEFLTYFQNEAQLEKSRLLSDRFSAERPKGSFSTLEIQRTEQGDSAMYLCASRQYPADTQYFGPGTRLTVL.

The CDR3 coding sequence is TGTGCCACCAGCAGTCGGGGACGGGGGAATAACTATGGCTACACCTTC. This gives the protein CATSSRGRGNNYGYTF. The V and J genes are TRBV15 and TRBJ1-2, with D perhaps matching TRBD1 (5 bases). The CDR3 consists of 16 residues. Trimming took off 3 bases at V and 1 base at J, with 15 bases between the two ends. The germline V gene has CDR1 LNHNV and CDR2 YYDKDF (reference sequence).

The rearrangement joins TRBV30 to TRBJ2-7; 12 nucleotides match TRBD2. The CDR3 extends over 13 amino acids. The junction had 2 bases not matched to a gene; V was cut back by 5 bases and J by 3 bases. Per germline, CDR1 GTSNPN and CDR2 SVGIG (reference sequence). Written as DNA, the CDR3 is TGTGCCTGGGGGGGACTAGCGGGCTACGAGCAGTACTTC. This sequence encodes CAWGGLAGYEQYF.

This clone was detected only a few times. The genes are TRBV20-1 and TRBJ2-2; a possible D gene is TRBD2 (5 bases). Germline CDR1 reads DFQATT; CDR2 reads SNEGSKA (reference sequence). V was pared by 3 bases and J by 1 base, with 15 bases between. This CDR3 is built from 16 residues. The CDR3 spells CSASPAAKGNTGELFF. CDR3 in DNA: TGCAGTGCTAGTCCAGCGGCCAAGGGGAACACCGGGGAGCTGTTTTTT.

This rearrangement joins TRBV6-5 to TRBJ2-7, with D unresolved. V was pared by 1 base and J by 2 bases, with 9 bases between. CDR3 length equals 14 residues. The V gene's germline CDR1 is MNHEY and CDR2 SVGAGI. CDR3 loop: CASSYFDRTYEQYF. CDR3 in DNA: TGTGCCAGCAGTTACTTCGACCGAACCTACGAGCAGTACTTC.